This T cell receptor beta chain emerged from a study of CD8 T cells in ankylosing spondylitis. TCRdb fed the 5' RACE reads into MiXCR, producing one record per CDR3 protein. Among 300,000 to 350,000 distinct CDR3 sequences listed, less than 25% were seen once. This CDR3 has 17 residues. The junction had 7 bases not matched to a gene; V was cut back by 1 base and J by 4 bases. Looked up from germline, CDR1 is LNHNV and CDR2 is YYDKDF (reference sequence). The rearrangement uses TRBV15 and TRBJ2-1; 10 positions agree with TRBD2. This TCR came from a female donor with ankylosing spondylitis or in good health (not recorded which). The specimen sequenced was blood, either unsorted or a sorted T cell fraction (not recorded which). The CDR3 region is CATSRGGVTSGYNEQFF. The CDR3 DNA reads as TGTGCCACCAGCAGAGGAGGGGTGACTAGCGGGTACAATGAGCAGTTCTTC.